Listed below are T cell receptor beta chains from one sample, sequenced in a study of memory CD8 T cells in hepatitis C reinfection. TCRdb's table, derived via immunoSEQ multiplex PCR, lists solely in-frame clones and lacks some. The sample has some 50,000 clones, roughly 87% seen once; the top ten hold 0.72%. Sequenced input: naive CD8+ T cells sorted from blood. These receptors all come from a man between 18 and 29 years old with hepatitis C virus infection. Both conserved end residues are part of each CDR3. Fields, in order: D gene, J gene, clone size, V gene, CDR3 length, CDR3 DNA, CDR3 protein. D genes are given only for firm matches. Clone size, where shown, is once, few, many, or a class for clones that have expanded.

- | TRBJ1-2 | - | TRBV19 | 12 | TGTGCCAGTGCGCCGACAGGAGAAGGCTACACCTTC | CASAPTGEGYTF
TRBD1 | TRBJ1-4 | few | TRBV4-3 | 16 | TGCGCCAGCAGCCATTCCTCAGGGGGGATTAATGAAAAACTGTTTTTT | CASSHSSGGINEKLFF
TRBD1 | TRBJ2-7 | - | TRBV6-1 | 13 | TGTGCCAGCAGTAAAGGGGGCAGCTACGAGCAGTACTTC | CASSKGGSYEQYF
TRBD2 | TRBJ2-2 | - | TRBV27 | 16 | TGTGCCAGCAGTTATACTAGCGCCTCGAGCACCGGGGAGCTGTTTTTT | CASSYTSASSTGELFF
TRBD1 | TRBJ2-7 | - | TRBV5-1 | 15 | TGCGCCAGCAGCCAGGCCGGGACAGGGGCCATCGAGCAGTACTTC | CASSQAGTGAIEQYF
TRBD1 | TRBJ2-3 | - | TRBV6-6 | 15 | TGTGCCAGCAGCGATACAGGGGCCGACACAGATACGCAGTATTTT | CASSDTGADTDTQYF
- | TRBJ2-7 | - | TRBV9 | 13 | TGTGCCAGCAGCGTAGGCGCAGGAACCGAGCAGTACTTC | CASSVGAGTEQYF
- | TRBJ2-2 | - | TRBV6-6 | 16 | TGTGCCAGCAGTTACACCCAACAGGGAGCCACCGGGGAGCTGTTTTTT | CASSYTQQGATGELFF
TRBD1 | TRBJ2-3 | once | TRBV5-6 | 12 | TGTGCCAGCAGCTCAGGGGGCGTTACGCAGTATTTT | CASSSGGVTQYF
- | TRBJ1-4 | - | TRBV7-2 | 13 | TGTGCCATCCGACAGGAGTTTAATGAAAAACTGTTTTTT | CAIRQEFNEKLFF
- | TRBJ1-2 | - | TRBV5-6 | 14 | TGTGCCAGCAGCGTAGCGTTGGATTCCTATGGCTACACCTTC | CASSVALDSYGYTF
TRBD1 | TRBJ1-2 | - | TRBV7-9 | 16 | TGTGCCAGCAGCGATACGGGACAGGGGGTTCCCTATGGCTACACCTTC | CASSDTGQGVPYGYTF
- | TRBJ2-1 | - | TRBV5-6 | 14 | TGTGCCAGCAGCTTGTCAAACGGCTACAATGAGCAGTTCTTC | CASSLSNGYNEQFF
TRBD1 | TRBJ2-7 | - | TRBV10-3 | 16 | TGTGCCATCAGTGAGCCTCAACAGGGGAGCTCCTACGAGCAGTACTTC | CAISEPQQGSSYEQYF
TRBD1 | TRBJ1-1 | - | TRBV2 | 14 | TGTGCCAGCATTAGGGGGCCCGGGTGGACTGAAGCTTTCTTT | CASIRGPGWTEAFF
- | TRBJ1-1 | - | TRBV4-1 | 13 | TGCGCCAGCAGCCTCATTGTGAACACTGAAGCTTTCTTT | CASSLIVNTEAFF
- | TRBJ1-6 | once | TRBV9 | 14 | TGTGCCAGCAGCTCTAGTCTAGGGGATTCACCCCTCCACTTT | CASSSSLGDSPLHF
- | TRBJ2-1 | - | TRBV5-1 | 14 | TGCGCCAGCAGCTTGATGACTTCTCACAATGAGCAGTTCTTC | CASSLMTSHNEQFF
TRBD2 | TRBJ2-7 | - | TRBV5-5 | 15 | TGTGCCAGCAGCGGACCATGGGTAGCGGGAGGCGAGCAGTACTTC | CASSGPWVAGGEQYF
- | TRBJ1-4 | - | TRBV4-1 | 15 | TGCGCCAGCAACCCAGGGGCCGCAACTAATGAAAAACTGTTTTTT | CASNPGAATNEKLFF
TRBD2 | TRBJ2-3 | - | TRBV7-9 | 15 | TGTGCCAGCAGCAAAAGCGGGGGCCAGGCAGATACGCAGTATTTT | CASSKSGGQADTQYF
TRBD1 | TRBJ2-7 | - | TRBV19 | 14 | TGTGCCAGTAGTCCTGGACAGGGTACCCACGAGCAGTACTTC | CASSPGQGTHEQYF
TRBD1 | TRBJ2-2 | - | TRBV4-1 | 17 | TGCGCCAGCAGCCAAGTGGTAGACAGGGGAGACACCGGGGAGCTGTTTTTT | CASSQVVDRGDTGELFF
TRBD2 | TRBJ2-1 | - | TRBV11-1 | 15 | TGTGCCAGCAGCTTATACTTAGCGGGCGACAATGAGCAGTTCTTC | CASSLYLAGDNEQFF
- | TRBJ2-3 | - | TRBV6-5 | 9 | TGTGCCAGCAGCTCTCCCCTGTATTTT | CASSSPLYF
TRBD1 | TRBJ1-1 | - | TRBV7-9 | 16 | TGTGCCAGCAGCCAGGGACAGGGGGTAATGAACACTGAAGCTTTCTTT | CASSQGQGVMNTEAFF
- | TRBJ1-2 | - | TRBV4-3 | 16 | TGCGCCAGCAGCCAAGACGAGAGGGACACGTTATATGGCTACACCTTC | CASSQDERDTLYGYTF
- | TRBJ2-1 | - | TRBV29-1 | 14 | TGCAGCGTTGAAGACGACAGGCTTAGGGATGAGCAGTTCTTC | CSVEDDRLRDEQFF
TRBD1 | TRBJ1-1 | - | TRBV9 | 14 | TGTGCCAGCAGCGGCGGAGGGACAGACACTGAAGCTTTCTTT | CASSGGGTDTEAFF
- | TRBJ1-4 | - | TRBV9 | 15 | TGTGCCAGCAGCGTAGAAGGGGGTGCTAATGAAAAACTGTTTTTT | CASSVEGGANEKLFF
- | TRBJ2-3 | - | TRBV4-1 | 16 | TGCGCCAGCAGCCAATCGTTACAGGGTTACACAGATACGCAGTATTTT | CASSQSLQGYTDTQYF
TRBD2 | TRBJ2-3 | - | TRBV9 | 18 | TGTGCCAGCAGCCTTAGGACTAGCGGCACCTATGGGGTGGATACGCAGTATTTT | CASSLRTSGTYGVDTQYF
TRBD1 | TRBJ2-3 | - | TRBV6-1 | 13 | TGTGCCAGCAGTGAATGGAGGGACAGGGCGCAGTATTTT | CASSEWRDRAQYF
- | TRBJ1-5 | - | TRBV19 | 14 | TGTGCCAGTAGTATACAGGGCCCCAATCAGCCCCAGCATTTT | CASSIQGPNQPQHF
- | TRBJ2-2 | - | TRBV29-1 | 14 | TGCAGCGTGCCCGAGGGGGCGAACACCGGGGAGCTGTTTTTT | CSVPEGANTGELFF
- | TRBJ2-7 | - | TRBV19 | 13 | TGTGCCAGTAGTACCAGGATAGACTACGAGCAGTACTTC | CASSTRIDYEQYF
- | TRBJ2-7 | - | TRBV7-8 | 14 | TGTGCCAGCAGCTTAGTTGGAGGGACCTACGAGCAGTACTTC | CASSLVGGTYEQYF
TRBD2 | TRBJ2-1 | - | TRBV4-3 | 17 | TGCGCCAGCAGCCAAGTTACAGCGGGGGTCTCCTACAATGAGCAGTTCTTC | CASSQVTAGVSYNEQFF
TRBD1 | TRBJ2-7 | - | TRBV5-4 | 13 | TGTGCCAGCAGCAGGACAGGCTGGGATGAGCAGTACTTC | CASSRTGWDEQYF
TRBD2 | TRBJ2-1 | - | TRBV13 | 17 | TGTGCCAGCAGCCGAAAGGGACTAGCGGGAGTGTTGCGTGAGCAGTTCTTC | CASSRKGLAGVLREQFF
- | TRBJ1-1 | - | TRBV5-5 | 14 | TGTGCCAGCAGCTTGTGGGCCGGGAACACTGAAGCTTTCTTT | CASSLWAGNTEAFF
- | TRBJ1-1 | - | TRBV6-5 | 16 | TGTGCCAGCAGTTATTCCCCTGGACGCGGGGACACTGAAGCTTTCTTT | CASSYSPGRGDTEAFF
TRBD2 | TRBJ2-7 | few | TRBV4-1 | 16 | TGCGCCAGCAGCCAAGGGACTAGCGGGGCCTCCTACGAGCAGTACTTC | CASSQGTSGASYEQYF
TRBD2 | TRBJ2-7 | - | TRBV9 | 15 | TGTGCCAGCAGCCCCTCGGGAGGGAGGTCCTACGAGCAGTACTTC | CASSPSGGRSYEQYF
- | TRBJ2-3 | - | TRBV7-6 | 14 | TGTGCCAGCAGCCTCCGTCTTGGCACAGATACGCAGTATTTT | CASSLRLGTDTQYF
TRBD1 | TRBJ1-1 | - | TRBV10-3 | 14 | TGTGCCATCAAAGAGAACAGGGGAGACACTGAAGCTTTCTTT | CAIKENRGDTEAFF
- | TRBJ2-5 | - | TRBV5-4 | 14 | TGTGCCAGCAGCTTGGGTCGGGAGCAAGAGACCCAGTACTTC | CASSLGREQETQYF
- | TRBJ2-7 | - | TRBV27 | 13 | TGTGCCAGCGCTAGGGGGGGGGCTTACGAGCAGTACTTC | CASARGGAYEQYF
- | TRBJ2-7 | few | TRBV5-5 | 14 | TGTGCCAGCAGCTTTGGGGGCAGCTCCTACGAGCAGTACTTC | CASSFGGSSYEQYF
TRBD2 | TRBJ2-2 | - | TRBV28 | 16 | TGTGCCAGCAGTTTCATAGCGGGGGGACTCACCGGGGAGCTGTTTTTT | CASSFIAGGLTGELFF
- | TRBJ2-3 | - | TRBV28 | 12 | TGTGCCAGCAGTTCACTAGGGGGTACGCAGTATTTT | CASSSLGGTQYF
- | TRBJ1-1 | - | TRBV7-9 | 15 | TGTGCCAGCAGCCCCTCCCTACCTTCTACGGGTGAAGCTTTCTTT | CASSPSLPSTGEAFF
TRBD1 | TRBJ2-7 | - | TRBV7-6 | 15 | TGTGCCAGCAGCGCCGGGACAGGGGGAACCTACGAGCAGTACTTC | CASSAGTGGTYEQYF
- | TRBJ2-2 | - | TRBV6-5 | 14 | TGTGCCTCCCATCCCCCGGGGAGGACCGGGGAGCTGTTTTTT | CASHPPGRTGELFF
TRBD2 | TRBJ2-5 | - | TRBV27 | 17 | TGTGCCAGCAGTCCAACTAGCGGGATTGGTGCGTTGGAGACCCAGTACTTC | CASSPTSGIGALETQYF